The source of this T cell receptor (beta chain) is a study of T-cell memory formation after mild COVID-19. Regarding the study as a whole: Most CD4+ clones that shrank were in CM and EM, while CD8+ ones turned up in EMRA.

Using its own MiXCR run on the 5' RACE reads, TCRdb lists one record per CDR3 protein. Here the sample spans hundreds of thousands of distinct CDR3 sequences, about a fifth being singletons. This clonotype was counted many times. Its specificity is not known. CDR3 length equals 16 residues. The germline V and J ends were trimmed by 4 bases and 0 bases, with 14 bases remaining between them. Germline loops: CDR1 SGHRS, CDR2 YFSETQ. Sequenced input: PBMCs or a T cell subset sorted from them (not recorded which). The receptor's source is an adult woman who had mild COVID-19 (a few samples of this study predate the infection). Cell type and time point are not known. J is TRBJ2-1 and V is TRBV5-1, with D unclear. The CDR3 spells CASSPGGSSSYNEQFF. DNA for the CDR3: TGCGCCAGCAGCCCAGGCGGCTCAAGCTCCTACAATGAGCAGTTCTTC.